This T cell receptor beta chain comes out of a study of blood T cell repertoires in COVID-19. Study context: PBMCs, B-cell-depleted T cells, or T cells provided the cDNA or gDNA that made up the material.

Profiling relied on immunoSEQ multiplex PCR, and the TCRdb table lists in-frame clones only, not all of them. In the table there are a few hundred thousand clones, approximately 81% of which are singletons. Germline V lookup: CDR1 MNHEY, CDR2 SVGAGI. This CDR3 comprises 15 residues. Trimming took 5 bases from V and 0 from J, leaving 11 bases between them. Sequenced: peripheral blood. The TCR sequence derives from a woman in her sixties or seventies who had recovered from COVID-19. The chain joins TRBV6-5 to TRBJ1-5, with D maybe TRBD1 (6 bases). The CDR3 region has the DNA TGTGCCAGCAGTCCCGGGACACCTAGCAATCAGCCCCAGCATTTT. This encodes CASSPGTPSNQPQHF.